This T cell receptor beta chain was profiled in a study of blood T cell repertoires in COVID-19. Per the germline V gene, CDR1 is SGHNT and CDR2 is YYREEE (reference sequence). The CDR3 runs 15 residues. The junction had 2 bases not matched to a gene; V was cut back by 0 bases and J by 2 bases. In the study's own analysis: For nucleated cells, counts were estimated from reference gene primer amplification. Measured with immunoSEQ multiplex PCR; TCRdb has only the in-frame clones, and not every one. V, J and clone size are those of that table, while D and trimming were read from the DNA. The table shows about 110,000 clones, with 88% occurring only once.

The clonotype originates from a human donor in a cohort sampled during active COVID-19. Sequenced input: peripheral blood. The rearrangement joins TRBV5-4 to TRBJ2-7, with 10 bases lining up with TRBD2. The CDR3 spells CASSLATSGAYEQYF. CDR3 nucleotide sequence: TGTGCCAGCAGCTTGGCTACTAGCGGGGCCTACGAGCAGTACTTC.